A selection of T cell receptor beta chains follows, all from one sample in a study of T-cell memory formation after mild COVID-19. TCRdb itself ran the 5' RACE reads through MiXCR, one entry per CDR3 protein. This table has hundreds of thousands of distinct CDR3 sequences, 15% to 20% appearing once. The sequenced material came from PBMCs or a T cell subset sorted from them (not recorded which). Receptor source: a man younger than 35 who had mild COVID-19 (a few samples of this study predate the infection). Cell type and time point are not known. Both conserved end residues are part of each CDR3. The order of the fields is J gene, clone size, V gene, CDR3 length, CDR3 protein. The listing skips clone size in some rows; elsewhere it reads once, few, many or a size class.

TRBJ2-3,few,TRBV6-5,12,CASSYSAGTQYF
TRBJ1-4,few,TRBV4-1,15,CASSQATGTSEKLFF
TRBJ2-7,-,TRBV6-1,16,CASSDPNDRGSYEQYF
TRBJ1-2,few,TRBV5-1,14,CASSSAGGLNGYTF
TRBJ1-1,-,TRBV20-1,14,CSARPGGANTEAFF
TRBJ2-3,-,TRBV29-1,16,CSVDRGGTGGADTQYF
TRBJ2-7,-,TRBV4-3,16,CASSWGASGDHYEQYF
TRBJ2-3,few,TRBV5-1,16,CASSLSVIGSTDTQYF
TRBJ1-2,-,TRBV19,15,CASSIGQAALDGYTF
TRBJ2-3,many,TRBV5-1,12,CASSFNTDTQYF
TRBJ1-4,-,TRBV6-5,15,CASSYPGQLGEKLFF
TRBJ1-1,-,TRBV6-1,10,CASGRWEAFF
TRBJ2-5,-,TRBV3-1,17,CASSQYSGGQPKSSQYF
TRBJ2-5,-,TRBV5-1,16,CASSGRGLAGFGTQYF
TRBJ1-2,-,TRBV7-6,16,CASSWGPPGDNYGYTF
TRBJ2-3,few,TRBV24-1,15,CATSGPAFREWAQYF
TRBJ2-5,few,TRBV14,13,CASRKLPGETQYF
TRBJ2-7,-,TRBV2,15,CASSTRTGISYEQYF
TRBJ2-1,many,TRBV7-3,13,CASSLGTPNEQFF
TRBJ2-3,-,TRBV7-8,16,CASSLAARVSSDTQYF
TRBJ1-2,-,TRBV12-3/TRBV12-4,13,CASSRQVIYGYTF
TRBJ2-3,many,TRBV12-3/TRBV12-4,15,CASSPGTGYTDTQYF
TRBJ2-7,-,TRBV7-6,14,CASSLGDRGYEQYF
TRBJ1-2,-,TRBV7-2,14,CASGQQGRIYGYTF
TRBJ1-6,few,TRBV2,11,CASIGNSPLHF
TRBJ1-1,-,TRBV7-2,15,CASSLQGWGNTEAFF
TRBJ2-7,-,TRBV6-2/TRBV6-3,13,CASSWALVGEQYF
TRBJ2-2,few,TRBV20-1,14,CSARPRTSPGELFF
TRBJ2-1,few,TRBV6-2/TRBV6-3,15,CASSYLGSTYNEQFF
TRBJ1-3,few,TRBV7-2,16,CASSQYTGPVGNTIYF
TRBJ2-7,few,TRBV4-3,15,CASSQDWTGTNEQYF
TRBJ1-1,-,TRBV30,11,CAWSRGTEAFF
TRBJ2-3,many,TRBV6-6,11,CASSTRDTQYF
TRBJ2-5,few,TRBV25-1,14,CASSDFRDRETQYF
TRBJ1-2,few,TRBV11-2,15,CASSARQGLSDGYTF
TRBJ2-5,few,TRBV7-6,14,CASSESRASETQYF
TRBJ2-3,-,TRBV7-2,16,CASSLVSRGSTDTQYF
TRBJ2-2,few,TRBV5-4,16,CASTHSGGANTGELFF
TRBJ2-1,few,TRBV20-1,14,CSARSRASYNEQFF
TRBJ2-3,-,TRBV20-1,15,CSAERRLAGEDTQYF
TRBJ1-3,few,TRBV9,15,CASSVAEFSGNTIYF
TRBJ2-3,few,TRBV5-1,15,CASSLAPPSTDTQYF
TRBJ2-1,-,TRBV9,15,CASSPYVAAGGEQFF
TRBJ2-1,-,TRBV2,15,CASSGRQATYNEQFF
TRBJ2-2,-,TRBV2,15,CASSHGVGLRPEVFF
TRBJ2-3,few,TRBV6-2/TRBV6-3,14,CASSYLLRTDTQYF
TRBJ2-1,few,TRBV6-2/TRBV6-3,14,CASSYQGAYNEQFF
TRBJ1-2,-,TRBV15,15,CATSRDRFGGRGYTF
TRBJ1-5,-,TRBV20-1,13,CSVQGVSNQPQHF
TRBJ2-3,-,TRBV29-1,14,CTCAGGVKADTQYF
TRBJ2-1,many,TRBV5-1,16,CASSLEVSLYYNEQFF
TRBJ1-2,few,TRBV7-6,14,CASSLDSSHYGYTF
TRBJ2-2,few,TRBV7-3,15,CASSTTSGGSGELFF
TRBJ2-5,-,TRBV10-3,15,CAISPQGFVQETQYF
TRBJ2-6,few,TRBV7-3,15,CASSPEISGANVLTF
TRBJ2-1,few,TRBV4-1,14,CASSQAPQLGEQFF
TRBJ1-4,-,TRBV4-1,17,CASSQETRGLGNEKLFF